These 29 T cell receptor beta chains were all obtained from the same sample, sequenced in a study of cytomegalovirus exposure and HLA in healthy donors. PCR primers comprised 60 Vbeta and 13 Jbeta primers. The data were produced by immunoSEQ multiplex PCR, yet TCRdb's version contains in-frame clones alone and is incomplete. The sample lists 150,000 to 200,000 clones, 73% occurring once. The specimen was PBMCs. These receptors originate from a woman aged 25 to 39 in good health and CMV-seronegative.

V is TRBV7-9 and J is TRBJ1-4; 8 nucleotides match TRBD1. CDR3 length: 15 residues. Per germline, CDR1 SEHNR and CDR2 FQNEAQ (reference sequence). Trimming removed 5 bases from V and 4 bases from J; junction bases left unmatched: 6. The CDR3 nucleotides read TGTGCCAGCAGCGGAACAGGGGGTTATAATGAAAAACTGTTTTTT. Amino acid sequence: CASSGTGGYNEKLFF.

The chain is built from TRBV6-4 and TRBJ1-2; no reliable D call. Per the germline V gene, CDR1 is MRHNA and CDR2 is SNTAGT. The CDR3 has 13 residues. Trimming left V 5 bases short and J 6 bases short, with 13 bases between. Written as DNA, the CDR3 is TGTGCCAGCAGTTCCGGCCCCAGCGATGGCTACACCTTC. Residues: CASSSGPSDGYTF.

The table lists this clone with a count of one. The chain links TRBV7-3 to TRBJ2-5, with 10 bases fitting TRBD2. The CDR3 totals 15 residues. V was clipped by 1 base and J by 5 bases; unmatched bases: 4. CDR1 and CDR2 (germline): SGHTA, FQGTGA. This chain's CDR3 is CASSLRAGGRETQYF. CDR3 DNA sequence: TGTGCCAGCAGCTTAAGAGCGGGGGGGCGGGAGACCCAGTACTTC. Variable domain in full (rest from reference TRBV7-3 and TRBJ2-5): GAGVSQTPSNKVTEKGKYVELRCDPISGHTALYWYRQSLGQGPEFLIYFQGTGAADDSGLPNDRFFAVRPEGSVSTLKIQRTERGDSAVYLCASSLRAGGRETQYFGPGTRLLVL.

The chain has TRBV12-5 and TRBJ2-3; 7 bases map to TRBD1. The junction had 4 bases not matched to a gene; V was cut back by 5 bases and J by 2 bases. The CDR3 contains 14 residues. Germline CDR1 is LGHNT and CDR2 is FRNRAP. CDR3 residues: CASGRGTATDTQYF. The CDR3 bases are TGTGCTAGTGGTAGAGGGACAGCCACAGATACGCAGTATTTT. Filled out from reference TRBV12-5 and TRBJ2-3, the complete variable domain reads DARVTQTPRHKVTEMGQEVTMRCQPILGHNTVFWYRQTMMQGLELLAYFRNRAPLDDSGMPKDRFSAEMPDATLATLKIQPSEPRDSAVYFCASGRGTATDTQYFGPGTRLTVL.

Notes on this clone: The same CDR3 also results from other DNA sequences found in this sample. This sequence joins TRBV6-1 and TRBJ2-5; TRBD2 matches 13 bases. From germline, CDR1 is MNHNS and CDR2 SASEGT. The CDR3 sequence is 16 residues long. Unmatched junction bases numbered 2, after V lost 2 bases and J lost 2 bases. CDR3: CASSEKLAGGQETQYF. The CDR3 region has the DNA TGTGCCAGCAGTGAAAAACTAGCGGGGGGGCAAGAGACCCAGTACTTC.

V gene TRBV27 combines with J gene TRBJ1-6; no reliable D call. This CDR3 contains 14 residues. Germline V gives CDR1 MNHEY, CDR2 SMNVEV (reference sequence). Trimming cost V 2 bases and J 10 bases, with 12 bases left between them. In DNA, the CDR3 is TGTGCCAGCAGTTTACAGGTGGTAGGCTCACCCCTCCACTTT. Protein sequence: CASSLQVVGSPLHF.

The chain carries TRBV7-9 and TRBJ1-6; the match to TRBD1 covers 11 bases. The J segment lost 6 bases and the V segment lost 0 bases, leaving 4 bases of the junction unmatched. Germline loops: CDR1 SEHNR, CDR2 FQNEAQ (reference sequence). The CDR3 consists of 17 residues. CDR3 nucleotide sequence: TGTGCCAGCAGCTTAGCCCGGGACAGGGGGGGTAATTCACCCCTCCACTTT. It yields the protein CASSLARDRGGNSPLHF.

V is TRBV5-1 and J is TRBJ2-5; D is uncertain. Matching the DNA end better, TRBJ2-7 makes the J call doubtful. The length of the CDR3 is 13 residues. Germline CDR1 SGHRS, CDR2 YFSETQ. This chain's CDR3 is CASSTSNAYEQYF. The CDR3 coding sequence is TGCGCCAGCAGCACCTCGAATGCCTACGAGCAGTACTTC.

This chain links TRBV7-9 with TRBJ2-7; tentative D call: TRBD2 (5 bases). The germline CDR1 and CDR2 sequences are SEHNR and FQNEAQ (reference sequence). Trimming took 1 base from V and 2 from J, leaving 12 bases between them. CDR3 length: 15 amino acids. The CDR3 nucleotides are TGTGCCAGCAGCTTAGTAGGTCGGGGTCCCTACGAGCAGTACTTC. Its protein is CASSLVGRGPYEQYF.

This clone occurred a few times. The rearrangement uses TRBV28 and TRBJ1-2; D is unresolved. Germline loops: CDR1 MDHEN, CDR2 SYDVKM. Trimming removed 1 base from V and 0 bases from J, with 12 bases in between. The CDR3 is 16 residues long. CDR3 nucleotide sequence: TGTGCCAGCAGTTTATTCCCCCAGTTTTCTAACTATGGCTACACCTTC. Residues: CASSLFPQFSNYGYTF.

V is TRBV29-1 and J is TRBJ2-5; D is perhaps TRBD1 (6 bases). TRBJ2-7 explains the end of the DNA better; the J call may be wrong. The CDR3 is 13 amino acids. Germline V gene data show CDR1 as SQVTM and CDR2 as ANQGSEA. This CDR3 reads CSVEDQGSYEQYF. CDR3 sequence (DNA): TGCAGCGTTGAAGATCAGGGGTCTTACGAGCAGTACTTC.

The chain employs TRBV7-9 and TRBJ2-3, with 8 bases aligning to TRBD2. The CDR3 has 13 residues. The V and J ends lost 7 bases and 6 bases, in that order; junction bases with no gene match: 6. Germline V gene sequence: CDR1 SEHNR, CDR2 FQNEAQ (reference sequence). CDR3 sequence reads: CASKVSGTDTQYF. As DNA, the CDR3 is TGTGCCAGCAAGGTTAGCGGGACCGATACGCAGTATTTT.

The chain combines TRBV29-1 with TRBJ2-5; 12 nucleotides agree with TRBD2. Judging by the DNA end, TRBJ2-7 fits better; the J call may be wrong. This CDR3 region has 15 residues. Germline CDR1 reads SQVTM; CDR2 reads ANQGSEA. Written as DNA, the CDR3 is TGCAGCGTTAACGGACTAGCGGGAAGAGGAGCCGAGCAGTACTTC. It is translated as CSVNGLAGRGAEQYF.

V usage is TRBV7-2 and J usage is TRBJ2-3, with 9 bases fitting TRBD2. CDR1 is SGHTA and CDR2 is FQGNSA in the germline V gene. This CDR3 is built from 15 residues. The V segment lost 3 bases and the J segment 3 bases; nucleotides outside the gene matches: 4. As DNA, the CDR3 is TGTGCCAGCAGCTTTAGCGGGAGTTTGACAGATACGCAGTATTTT. Translated: CASSFSGSLTDTQYF.

The J gene is TRBJ2-5, the V gene TRBV11-2; 7 bases match TRBD1. The CDR3 runs to 15 residues. Germline assignment: CDR1 SGHAT and CDR2 FQNNGV. Losses at the gene ends were 2 bases for V and 2 bases for J; bases not matched to a gene: 5. The CDR3 coding sequence is TGTGCCAGCAGCTTAACTGGGACAGATCAAGAGACCCAGTACTTC. Encoded protein: CASSLTGTDQETQYF. The variable domain in full, completed from reference TRBV11-2 and TRBJ2-5, reads EAGVAQSPRYKIIEKRQSVAFWCNPISGHATLYWYQQILGQGPKLLIQFQNNGVVDDSQLPKDRFSAERLKGVDSTLKIQPAKLEDSAVYLCASSLTGTDQETQYFGPGTRLLVL.

The chain joins TRBV6-4 to TRBJ1-4; no definite D call. Germline lookup yields CDR1 MRHNA and CDR2 SNTAGT. Trimming left V 6 bases short and J 0 bases short, with 5 bases between. This CDR3 spans 13 amino acids. CDR3 in amino acids: CASSPATNEKLFF. The CDR3 DNA reads as TGTGCCAGCAGCCCTGCAACTAATGAAAAACTGTTTTTT.

The V call is TRBV5-4, the J call TRBJ2-1; D is perhaps TRBD1 (6 bases). Germline V CDR1 and CDR2: SGHNT, YYREEE (reference sequence). V was clipped by 2 bases and J by 0 bases, with 9 bases between them. This CDR3 region has 15 residues. The DNA for the CDR3 is TGTGCCAGCAGCTTAGACAGGCCCTCCTACAATGAGCAGTTCTTC. This encodes CASSLDRPSYNEQFF.

V gene TRBV7-6 combines with J gene TRBJ1-3, with D unresolved. The CDR3 has 13 amino acids. Deletions cut 5 bases from V and 6 bases from J, with 11 bases between. CDR1 SGHVS and CDR2 FNYEAQ come from the germline V gene. The CDR3 DNA reads as TGTGCCAGCAGCCCCGGTCTCCCAAACACCATATATTTT. Encoded protein: CASSPGLPNTIYF.

This chain uses TRBV5-1 with TRBJ2-5; 13 bases match TRBD2. The CDR3 contains 15 residues. V lost 6 bases, J lost 4 bases, and 6 bases stayed unmatched. Germline-derived CDR1 and CDR2 are SGHRS and YFSETQ. DNA of the CDR3: TGCGCCAGCATTCGGACTAGCGGGAGTGGAGAGACCCAGTACTTC. Translating it yields CASIRTSGSGETQYF.

This clone has just one count. The rearrangement joins TRBV7-8 to TRBJ2-1; D not certain. The CDR3 loop spans 15 amino acids. Germline V lookup: CDR1 SGHVS, CDR2 FQNEAQ. V dropped 1 base and J dropped 6 bases, with 13 bases sitting between them. This CDR3 is CASSLGVSLGNEQFF. In nucleotides, the CDR3 is TGTGCCAGCAGCTTAGGAGTTAGTCTTGGCAATGAGCAGTTCTTC.

For the CDR3, the DNA is TGTGCCAGCAGCTTAGATCGGGTCACCGGGGAGCTGTTTTTT. Its protein is CASSLDRVTGELFF. The rearrangement joins TRBV7-2 to TRBJ2-2, with unresolved D. CDR3 length: 14 residues. The germline gives CDR1 SGHTA, CDR2 FQGNSA. The V end was cut by 1 base, the J end by 4 bases, with 7 bases between.

The rearrangement links TRBV4-1 to TRBJ1-2; no clear D gene. Trimming shortened V by 4 bases and J by 4 bases, and 13 bases separated the two germline ends. The CDR3 sequence is 14 residues long. Germline loops: CDR1 MGHRA, CDR2 YSYEKL. CDR3 bases: TGCGCCAGCAGCCTCGGGGAGGGAGGCTATGGCTACACCTTC. It codes for CASSLGEGGYGYTF.

This clone was observed a handful of times. V is TRBV5-1 and J is TRBJ2-3; a possible D gene is TRBD2 (5 bases). V dropped 4 bases and J dropped 0 bases, with 12 bases sitting between them. The CDR3 length is 15 residues. Germline values: CDR1 SGHRS, CDR2 YFSETQ. The CDR3 reads CASSLEGVSTDTQYF. The CDR3 region has the DNA TGCGCCAGCAGCCTAGAGGGAGTCAGCACAGATACGCAGTATTTT. Drawing the rest from reference TRBV5-1 and TRBJ2-3, the complete variable domain is KAGVTQTPRYLIKTRGQQVTLSCSPISGHRSVSWYQQTPGQGLQFLFEYFSETQRNKGNFPGRFSGRQFSNSRSEMNVSTLELGDSALYLCASSLEGVSTDTQYFGPGTRLTVL.

The chain joins TRBV7-2 to TRBJ1-5; tentative D call: TRBD1 (6 bases). The V gene lost 5 bases and the J gene lost 3 bases, with 14 bases spanning the gap. From germline, CDR1 is SGHTA and CDR2 FQGNSA. The CDR3 runs to 15 residues. In nucleotides, the CDR3 is TGTGCCAGCAGCCCACAGGGAGTACTCAATCAGCCCCAGCATTTT. This encodes CASSPQGVLNQPQHF. The full variable domain, in which reference TRBV7-2 and TRBJ1-5 provide the parts outside the CDR3, is GAGVSQSPSNKVTEKGKDVELRCDPISGHTALYWYRQSLGQGLEFLIYFQGNSAPDKSGLPSDRFSAERTGGSVSTLTIQRTQQEDSAVYLCASSPQGVLNQPQHFGDGTRLSIL.

The chain employs TRBV30 and TRBJ2-5; TRBD2 matches at 8 bases. This CDR3 is built from 13 residues. Germline loops: CDR1 GTSNPN, CDR2 SVGIG (reference sequence). V shed 0 bases, J shed 7 bases, and the junction held 4 bases outside the gene matches. This chain's CDR3 is CAWSVREGRTQYF. DNA of the CDR3: TGTGCCTGGAGTGTACGGGAGGGCCGGACCCAGTACTTC.

The genes are TRBV29-1 and TRBJ1-2; unclear D gene. Trimming shortened V by 4 bases and J by 7 bases, and 10 bases separated the two germline ends. The CDR3 contains 11 residues. Per the germline V gene, CDR1 is SQVTM and CDR2 is ANQGSEA. The CDR3 region is CSVAQVRGYTF. The CDR3 DNA reads TGCAGCGTTGCTCAGGTGCGTGGCTACACCTTC.

A few counts support this clone. This chain links TRBV4-2 with TRBJ1-2; D perhaps matches TRBD1 (5 bases). Trimming took off 7 bases at V and 7 bases at J, with 10 bases between the two ends. Germline loops: CDR1 LGHNA, CDR2 YNFKEQ. The CDR3 spans 11 residues. CDR3 DNA: TGTGCCAGCACCTTAGGGGCTGGCTACACCTTC. This sequence encodes CASTLGAGYTF.

The V gene is TRBV27, the J gene TRBJ2-1, with D perhaps TRBD2 (7 bases). Germline V gene sequence: CDR1 MNHEY, CDR2 SMNVEV (reference sequence). V lost 4 bases, J lost 8 bases, and 18 bases lay in between. The CDR3 has 15 residues. The CDR3 nucleotides read TGTGCCAGCAGTTGGGCGGGGGCCCCGCTCCATGAGCAGTTCTTC. The encoded protein is CASSWAGAPLHEQFF.

The V call is TRBV5-4, the J call TRBJ2-3, with TRBD2 identical over 13 bases. With V trimmed by 4 bases and J by 3 bases, 14 bases remained unmatched. This CDR3 has 19 residues. Germline V lookup: CDR1 SGHNT, CDR2 YYREEE (reference sequence). The CDR3 loop reads CASSTPTSGRAFGTDTQYF. DNA for the CDR3: TGTGCCAGCAGCACCCCTACTAGCGGGAGGGCCTTCGGTACAGATACGCAGTATTTT.